Listed here are 25 T cell receptor delta chains from one sample, sequenced in a study of γδ T cells in repeated Plasmodium falciparum infection. TCRdb made new clone calls on the multiplex PCR reads using CATT. The sample has about 57,000 delta-chain clones, approximately 1.5% seen once. Bulk repertoires came from Vgamma9/Vdelta2+ or Vdelta2-negative gammadelta T cells flow-sorted from PBMC. Source material: gamma-delta T cells from blood. The origin of the receptors is a pool of human donors (malaria-infected and uninfected, not separated).

There are a few counts of this clone. The protein TCRdb gives is from a much larger clone and does not agree with this DNA's translation at residue 10, likely a read error; the protein shown here comes from the DNA. The CDR3 region has the DNA TGTGCTCTTGGGGAACGATCCCTGCCGTGCTGGGGGACAAATAAACTCATCTTT. As protein: CALGERSLPCWGTNKLIF. The J gene is TRDJ1, the V gene TRDV1, with 8 bases that match TRDD3. CDR3 length equals 18 residues. The germline V gene has CDR1 TSWWSYY and CDR2 QGS. V lost 1 base, J lost 6 bases, and 16 bases stayed unmatched.

This clone was picked up many times. TCRdb attributes to this sequence the protein of a much larger clone, which differs from the DNA translation at residue 15; a read error is likely, and the protein displayed is translated from the DNA. The V gene call reads TRDV1; no J gene was called; the table's D call, TRDD3, has no DNA check behind it. The CDR3 sequence is 17 residues long. Germline loops: CDR1 TSWWSYY, CDR2 QGS. The CDR3 sequence is CALGDSTGIRYSDKPIF. CDR3 sequence (DNA): TGTGCTCTTGGGGATTCTACGGGGATACGATACAGCGATAAACCCATCTTT.

Comments on this clone: Only one base separates this from a far larger clonotype, so it likely reflects a read error. The identical CDR3 is also encoded by other nucleotide sequences in the sample. This rearrangement joins TRDV1 to TRDJ1; either TRDD2 or TRDD3 may supply D (6 bases each). The CDR3 totals 24 residues. From germline, CDR1 is TSWWSYY and CDR2 QGS. The CDR3 DNA reads TGTGCTATTGGGGAAACTGGCCTTCCCAAACGTGGAGGGGATCCACCCATAAACACCGATAAACTCATCTTT. Protein sequence: CAIGETGLPKRGGDPPINTDKLIF.

This clone was seen only a few times. The chain is built from TRDV2 and TRDJ3, with D possibly TRDD3 on 5 matching bases. Germline matching of the DNA provided the J gene here, since TCRdb leaves it blank. V lost 0 bases and J lost 0, with 11 bases in between. The germline CDR1 and CDR2 sequences are GEAIGNYY and EKD. The CDR3 runs to 18 residues. The CDR3 sequence: CACDTSWGSSWDTRQMFF. The CDR3 DNA follows: TGTGCCTGTGACACCTCATGGGGAAGCTCCTGGGACACCCGACAGATGTTTTTC.

In its sample, this clone was seen a few times. A far larger clone is a single base away, which makes a read error likely. The identical CDR3 is also encoded by other nucleotide sequences in the sample. The V gene call is TRDV1, and the J gene call is absent; the table assigns TRDD3, which was not confirmed against the DNA. Germline V gene data show CDR1 as TSWWSYY and CDR2 as QGS. There are 20 residues in the CDR3. The CDR3 here is CALGASYGGYGGSLTAQLFF. In DNA form, the CDR3 reads TGTGCTCTTGGGGCTTCCTACGGGGGATACGGGGGCTCTTTGACAGCACAACTCTTCTTC.

The sample holds a few counts of this clone. TCRdb lists the protein of a much larger clone for this DNA, which differs at residue 6, so this is likely a read error; the protein given here is translated from the DNA itself. The V and J genes are TRAV38-2/DV8 and TRDJ1; 8 nucleotides line up with TRDD3. V dropped 2 bases and J dropped 2; count of bases not matched to a gene: 20. Germline V gene data show CDR1 as TSESDYY and CDR2 as QEAYKQQN. The CDR3 spans 20 residues. CDR3 loop: CAYRRTGGGYARRGTDKLIF. CDR3 nucleotides: TGTGCTTATAGGAGAACCGGGGGGGGATATGCACGTCGTGGGACCGATAAACTCATCTTT.

This clone was observed a handful of times. TCRdb records a much larger clone's protein for this DNA, with a difference at residue 16 that likely arises from a read error; the protein given is the translation of the DNA. This chain connects TRDV1 to TRDJ1, with TRDD3 identical over 8 bases. Germline CDR1 reads TSWWSYY; CDR2 reads QGS. The CDR3 is 19 amino acids. CDR3: CALGESSGYWGYDTDRLIF. CDR3 nucleotide sequence: TGTGCTCTTGGGGAATCCAGCGGCTACTGGGGGTACGACACCGATAGACTCATCTTT.

Notes on this clone: The protein given by TCRdb reflects a much larger clone and differs at residue 8 from this DNA's translation, likely from a read error; the protein shown is the DNA's translation. The rearrangement links TRDV1 to TRDJ1; 9 nucleotides line up with TRDD3. TCRdb lists no J gene, so it was determined here by aligning the DNA to germline. Germline assignment: CDR1 TSWWSYY and CDR2 QGS. The CDR3 extends over 21 amino acids. The V gene end was trimmed by 2 bases and the J gene end by 3 bases; junction bases not matched to a gene: 22. The CDR3 DNA sequence: TGTGCTCTTGGGGAAAAATGGTCGAGTCTATTCTGGGGATACGGGTCCGATAAACTCATCTTT. This codes for CALGEKWSSLFWGYGSDKLIF.

This clone was observed many times. The amino acid sequence in TCRdb belongs to a much larger clone and departs from this DNA's translation at residue 5, likely a sequencing read error; the sequence shown is translated from the DNA. V usage is TRDV1 and J usage is TRDJ1; perhaps D is TRDD2 or TRDD3 (5 bases each). CDR1 is TSWWSYY, CDR2 QGS, per germline. The CDR3 sequence is 19 residues long. V was pared by 4 bases and J by 0 bases, with 24 bases between. CDR3 sequence reads: CALGGPSPFGRGYTDKLIF. The CDR3 region has the DNA TGTGCTCTTGGGGGCCCAAGTCCCTTCGGGAGGGGGTACACCGATAAACTCATCTTT.

Comment on this clone: TCRdb's entry gives the protein of a much larger clone, which mismatches this DNA's translation at residue 15, likely from a read error; the protein reported here is translated from the DNA. V is TRDV1 and J is TRDJ1; 9 bases line up with TRDD3. The trim removed 2 bases at V and 3 bases at J, leaving 19 bases unmatched. Germline V gene lookup returns CDR1 TSWWSYY and CDR2 QGS. CDR3 length: 20 amino acids. CDR3 in DNA: TGTGCTCTTGGGGAATTTAGGGTTCTGGGGGATGATTGGGGAGCCGATAAACTCATCTTT. This sequence encodes CALGEFRVLGDDWGADKLIF.

This clone turned up a few times. This sequence is one base from a far larger clone and is likely a read error. This specimen includes other DNA sequences encoding the same CDR3. J is TRDJ1 and V is TRDV2; maybe TRDD3 (6 bases). The CDR3 runs to 17 residues. Trimming took off 7 bases at V and 0 bases at J, with 23 bases between the two ends. Germline loops: CDR1 GEAIGNYY, CDR2 EKD. CDR3 coding DNA: TGTGCCTGCGGATTACTGGGCCTGTCGGAGGACACCGATAAACTCATCTTT. This codes for CACGLLGLSEDTDKLIF.

This clone was seen a handful of times. This DNA's translation differs at residue 6 from TCRdb's protein, which comes from a much larger clone; a read error is likely, and the protein shown is translated from the DNA. V and J are TRDV1 and TRDJ1; D possibly matches TRDD2 or TRDD3 (8 bases each). The J gene comes from matching the DNA to germline here; TCRdb lacks it. The CDR3 consists of 25 residues. Trimming pared 2 bases from V and 1 base from J, leaving 41 bases between. Germline CDR1 is TSWWSYY and CDR2 is QGS. CDR3 coding DNA: TGTGCTCTTGGGGAAGAGGACTTCCTACGTGACCCCTGGGGGAAGTCGACCCGAGGCACCGATAAACTCATCTTT. This encodes CALGEEDFLRDPWGKSTRGTDKLIF.

With regard to this clone: The protein held in TCRdb is that of a much larger clone and does not match this DNA's translation at residue 5, likely because of a read error; the protein shown is translated from the DNA. The chain recombines TRDV1 with TRDJ1; D remains ambiguous. The J gene was missing in TCRdb and was found by matching the end of the DNA to germline. The CDR3 has 16 residues. CDR1 is TSWWSYY, CDR2 QGS, per germline. V lost 5 bases and J lost 2, with 18 bases in between. CDR3 nucleotides: TGTGCTCTTGGGACCACTCGGCCCCGTAAAACCGATAAACTCATCTTT. Translating it yields CALGTTRPRKTDKLIF.

On this clone itself: Translating this DNA gives a protein that differs at residue 15 from the TCRdb one, which belongs to a much larger clone; a read error is likely, and the protein shown is this translation. J is TRDJ1 and V is TRDV1; D tentatively fits TRDD2 or TRDD3 (9 bases each). Here the J gene came from matching the DNA to germline, since TCRdb omits it. CDR3 length equals 23 residues. The V gene lost 2 bases and the J gene lost 3 bases, with 37 bases spanning the gap. Per germline, CDR1 TSWWSYY and CDR2 QGS. The chain's CDR3 is CALGEWAFLHIWGMLANPDKLIF. In DNA, the CDR3 is TGTGCTCTTGGGGAATGGGCCTTCCTACATATCTGGGGGATGTTAGCTAATCCCGATAAACTCATCTTT.

The table lists this clone with many counts. A junction end diverges from the germline sequence, so it may reflect a read error. Other DNA sequences in the sample encode the same CDR3. The chain couples TRDV1 to TRDJ1, with TRDD2 identical over 7 bases. Germline V gives CDR1 TSWWSYY, CDR2 QGS. The CDR3 loop spans 22 amino acids. The CDR3 bases are TGTGCTCTTGGACCTCGCGTTCCTACCATGGGGACAAGACCCAAGTACACAGATAAACTAATCTTT. Translating it yields CALGPRVPTMGTRPKYTDKLIF.

This clone came up many times. TCRdb lists the protein of a much larger clone for this DNA, which differs at residue 28, so this is likely a read error; the protein given here is translated from the DNA itself. V and J are TRDV2 and TRDJ1; TRDD3 agrees at 8 bases. Per germline, CDR1 GEAIGNYY and CDR2 EKD. The CDR3 is 29 amino acids. CDR3 sequence: CACDPAFRPNGVEPLLGADADLYTDKLTF. The CDR3 coding sequence is TGTGCCTGTGACCCTGCCTTCCGGCCCAATGGAGTAGAGCCCTTACTGGGGGCCGACGCTGACCTATACACCGATAAACTCACCTTT.

This clone was observed many times. The protein recorded in TCRdb matches a much larger clone and deviates from this DNA's translation at residue 12, suggesting a read error; the protein here is obtained by translating the DNA. The chain has TRDV2 and TRDJ1; 7 bases fit TRDD3. The J gene was missing in TCRdb and was found by matching the end of the DNA to germline. CDR1 and CDR2 (germline): GEAIGNYY, EKD. There are 20 residues in the CDR3. V lost 1 base to trimming and J lost 0 bases; unmatched junction nucleotides: 19. The chain's CDR3 is CACDTVPRAGYSMYTDKLIF. The CDR3 DNA follows: TGTGCCTGTGACACGGTGCCCCGAGCGGGATACTCAATGTACACCGATAAACTCATCTTT.

This clone has at least ten counts. The protein in TCRdb stems from a much larger clone and differs at residue 5 from this DNA's translation, likely a read error; here the protein is translated from the DNA. This chain uses TRDV2 with TRDJ1, with D unclear. Germline V CDR1 and CDR2: GEAIGNYY, EKD. This CDR3 has 13 amino acids. V was shortened by 7 bases and J by 0 bases, with 11 bases between the two germline ends. As DNA, the CDR3 is TGTGCCTGCCCTCCCCATCACACCGATAAACTCATCTTT. Translated: CACPPHHTDKLIF.

This clone was observed at least ten times. The chain joins TRDV1 to TRDJ1, with a weak D call TRDD3 (5 bases). Trimming removed 2 bases at V and 0 bases at J, with 16 bases between. The CDR3 is 17 residues long. Germline CDR1 is TSWWSYY and CDR2 is QGS. The CDR3 nucleotides are TGTGCTCTTGGGGAAGACTTCGGGGGGCCCCACACCGATAAACTCATCTTT. Encoded protein: CALGEDFGGPHTDKLIF.

This clone was observed a handful of times. This DNA's translation and the protein TCRdb lists, from a much larger clone, do not match at residue 9, likely due to a read error; the protein shown is translated from the DNA. The gene calls are TRDV1 and TRDJ1, with D hard to call. V was clipped by 0 bases and J by 2 bases, with 22 bases between them. Germline V gives CDR1 TSWWSYY, CDR2 QGS. This CDR3 has 19 residues. DNA of the CDR3: TGTGCTCTTGGGGAACTAGAGTCGTTCCGGTCCTTTATTACCGATAAACTCATCTTT. Translation: CALGELESFRSFITDKLIF.

This clone was seen more than once but under ten times. TCRdb's protein, taken from a much larger clone, differs from this DNA's translation at residue 9, likely owing to a read error; the protein displayed comes from the DNA. The chain is built from TRDV2 and TRDJ1; TRDD3 matches 8 bases. TCRdb is silent on the J gene; assignment here came from matching the DNA to germline. Germline CDR1 GEAIGNYY, CDR2 EKD. CDR3 size: 20 residues. The junction had 19 bases not matched to a gene; V was cut back by 2 bases and J by 0 bases. The CDR3 DNA reads as TGTGCCTGTGACATTGACCGGCCTCAGGGGGATAGAAAGTACACCGATAAACTCATCTTT. Protein sequence: CACDIDRPQGDRKYTDKLIF.

This clone was picked up a small number of times. The TCRdb protein comes from a much larger clone and disagrees with this DNA's translation at residue 5, likely due to a read error; the protein given here is derived from the DNA. This chain joins TRDV1 and TRDJ1, with 9 bases that match TRDD3. TCRdb is silent on the J gene; assignment here came from matching the DNA to germline. CDR1 and CDR2 (germline): TSWWSYY, QGS. The CDR3 extends over 21 amino acids. With V trimmed by 3 bases and J by 7 bases, 27 bases remained unmatched. CDR3 protein: CALGDGFPILLGDLGAGKLIF. The CDR3, as DNA: TGTGCTCTTGGGGATGGCTTCCCTATCCTTCTGGGGGATCTGGGGGCCGGTAAACTCATCTTT.

This clone showed up just a few times. The TCRdb record carries a much larger clone's protein, which differs from this DNA's translation at residue 16; a read error is the likely cause, and the protein listed here is the DNA translation. The V call is TRDV2, the J call TRDJ1, with a weak D call TRDD3 (6 bases). Assignment of the J gene here rests on matching the DNA to germline, because TCRdb gives none. Per germline, CDR1 GEAIGNYY and CDR2 EKD. The CDR3 spans 20 residues. CDR3 sequence: CACDHPQSWGSSAYTNKLIF. CDR3 coding DNA: TGTGCCTGTGACCATCCTCAATCCTGGGGATCATCTGCGTACACCAATAAACTCATCTTT.

This clone was seen a handful of times. With a far larger clone one base away, a read error is the likely cause. The chain combines TRDV1 with TRDJ1; 13 positions match TRDD3. TCRdb records no J gene; here it was assigned by comparing the DNA to germline. The germline V gene has CDR1 TSWWSYY and CDR2 QGS. This CDR3 has 23 amino acids. The CDR3 coding sequence is TGTGCTCTTGGGGAACTGGTGGGGACACACTACTGGGGGATACGCCCCTACACCGACAAACTCATCTTT. It yields the protein CALGELVGTHYWGIRPYTDKLIF.

This clone showed up just a few times. With only one base between it and a far larger clone, this is likely a read error. This sample includes further DNA sequences coding for the same CDR3. With the J gene uncalled, the V gene is TRDV2. This CDR3 contains 20 residues. Germline CDR1 GEAIGNYY, CDR2 EKD. The CDR3 spells CACDHGFMYPSRPYTDKLIF. CDR3 nucleotides: TGTGCCTGTGACCATGGTTTTATGTACCCCTCCCGCCCGTACACCGATAAACTCATCTTC.